This entry lists 32 T cell receptor beta chains sequenced from one sample in a study of blood T cells in healthy people across ages. A second PCR of about 7 to 11 cycles used a sample-barcoded 5' primer and a J-beta primer mix. Using its own MiXCR run on the 5' RACE reads, TCRdb lists one record per CDR3 protein. The sample records some 1.5 million distinct CDR3 sequences, 28% being singletons. Sequences were obtained from blood. The receptors come from a young woman in good health.

The chain couples TRBV4-3 to TRBJ2-3; 9 bases align to TRBD2. The CDR3 has 17 amino acids. J gave up 2 bases and V 1 base, and 7 bases lay outside the gene matches. CDR1 LGHNA and CDR2 YSLEER come from the germline V gene. CDR3 bases: TGCGCCAGCAGCCAAGGTCAAAGCGGGAGGAACACAGATACGCAGTATTTT. Protein product: CASSQGQSGRNTDTQYF.

The V call is TRBV29-1, the J call TRBJ2-1; the D gene is possibly TRBD2 (6 bases). CDR1 is SQVTM, CDR2 ANQGSEA, per germline. The CDR3 is made up of 17 amino acids. For the CDR3, the DNA is TGCAGTTATCGACGGGGGATGGCCTTAAGCTCCTACAATGAGCAGTTCTTC. It translates to CSYRRGMALSSYNEQFF.

This chain links TRBV20-1 with TRBJ1-2; D is ambiguous. CDR1 is DFQATT and CDR2 is SNEGSKA in the germline V gene (reference sequence). V lost 5 bases and J lost 8, with 30 bases in between. The CDR3 loop spans 17 amino acids. The CDR3 here is CSADTRRQLSSQRGYTF. Written as DNA, the CDR3 is TGCAGTGCTGACACTCGACGGCAACTTTCCTCCCAGAGGGGCTACACCTTC.

This chain uses TRBV19 with TRBJ1-1; no firm D call. Trimming removed 6 bases at V and 5 bases at J, with 19 bases between. This CDR3 comprises 15 residues. The germline gives CDR1 LNHDA, CDR2 SQIVND (reference sequence). The CDR3 nucleotides read TGTGCCAGTAGGGGTTTCGGTGAGGAGAGGACTGAAGCTTTCTTT. Its translation is CASRGFGEERTEAFF.

In its sample, this clonotype was seen many times. The rearrangement uses TRBV29-1 and TRBJ2-7; the match to TRBD1 covers 10 bases. Trimming took 5 bases from V and 2 from J; bases not matched to a gene: 6. CDR1 is SQVTM and CDR2 is ANQGSEA in the germline V gene. The length of the CDR3 is 14 residues. The CDR3, as DNA: TGCAGCGTTTTGCCGGGACAGGGGACCTACGAGCAGTACTTC. It yields the protein CSVLPGQGTYEQYF.

In its sample, this clonotype was seen a few times. V and J are TRBV4-3 and TRBJ1-1, with a possible D match to TRBD1 (5 bases). Germline loops: CDR1 LGHNA, CDR2 YSLEER. This CDR3 is 15 amino acids long. Between the trimmed V and J ends, which lost 0 bases and 1 base, there was a span of 9 bases. The CDR3 loop reads CASSQDWGGNTEAFF. CDR3 bases: TGCGCCAGCAGCCAAGATTGGGGGGGGAACACTGAAGCTTTCTTT.

As to this clonotype: Just one base apart from a much larger clone, this may be a read error. The CDR3 DNA is TGTGCCAGCAGCCATCGACAGGTCGGTGACTACACCTTC. Protein product: CASSHRQVGDYTF. The chain employs TRBV3-1 and TRBJ1-2; TRBD1 might be the D (6 bases). Germline V gene data show CDR1 as LGHDT and CDR2 as YNNKEL (reference sequence). The CDR3 is 13 residues long. The V end lost 3 bases, the J end lost 10 bases, and 15 bases lay between the germline ends.

This clonotype has more than one count but fewer than ten. The chain links TRBV5-1 to TRBJ2-1; D may be TRBD1 or TRBD2 (6 bases each). Trimming took off 6 bases at V and 0 bases at J, with 16 bases between the two ends. The CDR3 loop spans 16 amino acids. Germline V gene data show CDR1 as SGHRS and CDR2 as YFSETQ. The CDR3 loop is CASTPGAGGSYNEQFF. CDR3 bases: TGCGCCAGCACCCCAGGGGCCGGGGGCTCCTACAATGAGCAGTTCTTC.

The V gene is TRBV15, the J gene TRBJ2-7; 12 bases match TRBD1. The V gene's germline CDR1 is LNHNV and CDR2 YYDKDF (reference sequence). This CDR3 has 15 residues. The V gene end was trimmed by 5 bases and the J gene end by 7 bases; junction bases not matched to a gene: 9. In DNA form, the CDR3 reads TGTGCCACCAGCGTAAGGGACAGGGGGCTTGGAGAGCAGTACTTC. Residues: CATSVRDRGLGEQYF.

This clonotype was counted between two and nine times. The chain joins TRBV2 to TRBJ2-5, with D uncertain. CDR3 length: 13 amino acids. Looked up from germline, CDR1 is SNHLY and CDR2 is FYNNEI. With 5 bases removed from V and 5 bases from J, the gap between germline ends came to 12 bases. The CDR3 here is CASSPLPRETQYF. The CDR3 DNA reads as TGTGCCAGCAGTCCGCTTCCCAGGGAGACCCAGTACTTC.

This clonotype was seen repeatedly, ten times or more. DNA for the CDR3: TGTGCCAGCAGCGGACAGGGTACGACCTATGGCTACACCTTC. Amino acid sequence: CASSGQGTTYGYTF. The V and J genes are TRBV12-3 or TRBV12-4 and TRBJ1-2; 8 bases agree with TRBD1. Trimming removed 6 bases from V and 4 bases from J; junction bases left unmatched: 7. The CDR3 loop spans 14 amino acids.

CDR3 amino acids: CSVNGARRDTQYF. The DNA for the CDR3 is TGCAGTGTGAATGGGGCCCGCAGGGATACGCAGTATTTT. The chain combines TRBV20-1 with TRBJ2-3; a weak D match, TRBD1 (5 bases). V shed 7 bases and J shed 6 bases, with 17 bases lying between them. Germline V gene data show CDR1 as DFQATT and CDR2 as SNEGSKA (reference sequence). The CDR3 is made up of 13 amino acids.

In its sample, this clonotype was seen many times. CDR3 nucleotides: TGTGCCAGCAGTTTACAGGAATACGAGCAGTACTTC. The encoded protein is CASSLQEYEQYF. The chain joins TRBV12-3 or TRBV12-4 to TRBJ2-7; unclear D gene. V was clipped by 2 bases and J by 4 bases, with 6 bases between them. The length of the CDR3 is 12 residues.

This clonotype appeared a few times. The V call is TRBV20-1, the J call TRBJ1-2; D gene uncertain. The V and J ends lost 0 bases and 8 bases respectively, with 13 bases between them. Germline V gene lookup returns CDR1 DFQATT and CDR2 SNEGSKA (reference sequence). CDR3 length: 13 amino acids. The CDR3, as DNA: TGCAGTGCTAGAGATTATGGGTGGGGAGGCTACACCTTC. Amino acids: CSARDYGWGGYTF.

The chain is built from TRBV7-2 and TRBJ2-4, with 10 nucleotides matching TRBD1. The CDR3 is made up of 15 amino acids. With 5 bases clipped from V and 13 bases from J, the junction kept 14 bases outside the gene matches. Germline V CDR1 and CDR2: SGHTA, FQGNSA. The CDR3 is CASSLGGTGVREQYF. The CDR3 region has the DNA TGTGCCAGCAGCCTAGGCGGGACAGGGGTAAGAGAGCAGTACTTC. The full variable domain, in which reference TRBV7-2 and TRBJ2-4 provide the parts outside the CDR3, is GAGVSQSPSNKVTEKGKDVELRCDPISGHTALYWYRQSLGQGLEFLIYFQGNSAPDKSGLPSDRFSAERTGGSVSTLTIQRTQQEDSAVYLCASSLGGTGVREQYFGAGTRLSVL.

This clonotype was counted only a few times. J is TRBJ2-1 and V is TRBV20-1; D remains unclear. The CDR3 contains 15 residues. The V gene's germline CDR1 is DFQATT and CDR2 SNEGSKA (reference sequence). V lost 1 base to trimming and J lost 3 bases, with 13 bases between them. CDR3 amino acids: CSARVGPAIYNEQFF. The CDR3 DNA reads as TGCAGTGCTAGAGTTGGGCCCGCCATCTACAATGAGCAGTTCTTC.

The chain recombines TRBV6-2 or TRBV6-3 with TRBJ2-1; 9 bases are a match to TRBD1. This CDR3 spans 22 amino acids. V lost 0 bases and J lost 1; bases outside the gene matches: 19. Germline V gene sequence: CDR1 MNHEY, CDR2 SVGEGT. CDR3 in DNA: TGTGCCAGCAGTTACTCGAAGGGAGGGCCCCTAACCGGGACAGGGTCCTACAATGAGCAGTTCTTC. This sequence encodes CASSYSKGGPLTGTGSYNEQFF.

This chain links TRBV9 with TRBJ2-1, with 11 positions matching TRBD2. Germline CDR1 and CDR2: SGDLS and YYNGEE. With V trimmed by 4 bases and J by 4 bases, 4 bases remained unmatched. This CDR3 spans 15 amino acids. CDR3 sequence reads: CASSISGRVYNEQFF. The CDR3, as DNA: TGTGCCAGCAGCATTAGCGGGAGGGTTTACAATGAGCAGTTCTTC.

This chain connects TRBV7-2 to TRBJ1-2, with D maybe TRBD1 (6 bases). The CDR3 has 12 residues. Deletions cut 4 bases from V and 8 bases from J, with 11 bases between. Germline V gives CDR1 SGHTA, CDR2 FQGNSA. The chain's CDR3 is CASSWSGEGYTF. CDR3 nucleotide sequence: TGTGCCAGCAGCTGGTCAGGGGAAGGCTACACCTTC.

This clonotype occurred a few times. V usage is TRBV7-6 and J usage is TRBJ2-3, with D tentatively TRBD2 (6 bases). Trimming removed 1 base from V and 0 bases from J, with 8 bases in between. The germline CDR1 and CDR2 sequences are SGHVS and FNYEAQ. The CDR3 extends over 15 amino acids. The CDR3 sequence: CASSLVEGSTDTQYF. In DNA form, the CDR3 reads TGTGCCAGCAGCTTAGTGGAGGGTAGCACAGATACGCAGTATTTT.

This clonotype was picked up a small number of times. The gene calls are TRBV3-1 and TRBJ1-2; D uncertain. CDR3 length: 14 residues. V gave up 2 bases and J gave up 0 bases, with 7 bases separating them. Germline V gives CDR1 LGHDT, CDR2 YNNKEL (reference sequence). The CDR3 spells CASSQQNPNYGYTF. In nucleotides, the CDR3 is TGTGCCAGCAGCCAACAGAATCCTAACTATGGCTACACCTTC.

The table lists this clonotype with a few counts. DNA of the CDR3: TGTGCCAGCAGCTTAGCACCGACAGGAGCCTCTGGGGCCAACGTCCTGACTTTC. This encodes CASSLAPTGASGANVLTF. The chain employs TRBV7-6 and TRBJ2-6; tentatively, D is TRBD1 (6 bases). This CDR3 is built from 18 residues. Per the germline V gene, CDR1 is SGHVS and CDR2 is FNYEAQ. V dropped 0 bases and J dropped 0 bases, with 12 bases sitting between them.

Of note for this clonotype: A read error is possible here, since a much larger clone lies one base away. The rearrangement uses TRBV29-1 and TRBJ2-5, with 8 bases identical to TRBD2. Trimming took 4 bases from V and 6 from J; bases not matched to a gene: 10. The CDR3 runs 14 residues. Germline V CDR1 and CDR2: SQVTM, ANQGSEA. The CDR3 here is CSVAPNSGGKTQYF. The CDR3 region has the DNA TGCAGCGTTGCGCCTAACAGCGGGGGAAAGACCCAGTACTTC. Variable domain in full (rest from reference TRBV29-1 and TRBJ2-5): SAVISQKPSRDICQRGTSLTIQCQVDSQVTMMFWYRQQPGQSLTLIATANQGSEATYESGFVIDKFPISRPNLTFSTLTVSNMSPEDSSIYLCSVAPNSGGKTQYFGPGTRLLVL.

Worth noting for this clonotype: Germline is not matched at one junction end, which may reflect a read error. The rearrangement uses TRBV5-6 and TRBJ2-7, with D perhaps assigned TRBD1 or TRBD2 (5 bases each). This CDR3 is built from 14 residues. CDR1 and CDR2 from the germline V gene are SGHDT and YYEEEE. The CDR3 DNA sequence: TGTGCCAACAGCTTGCCAGGGAGCTCCTACGAGCAGTACTTC. This encodes CANSLPGSSYEQYF.

As for this clonotype: Germline and junction disagree at one end, which may indicate a read error. This rearrangement joins TRBV20-1 to TRBJ1-6; TRBD1 might be the D (6 bases). CDR1 DFQATT and CDR2 SNEGSKA come from the germline V gene (reference sequence). CDR3 size: 15 residues. The CDR3 loop reads CSAEGGGSYNSPRHF. In DNA, the CDR3 is TGCAGTGCTGAGGGTGGGGGCTCCTATAATTCACCCCGCCACTTT.

This chain links TRBV20-1 with TRBJ1-1; unclear D gene. The V gene lost 4 bases and the J gene lost 8 bases, with 8 bases spanning the gap. CDR3 size: 10 residues. The germline CDR1 and CDR2 sequences are DFQATT and SNEGSKA (reference sequence). This CDR3 reads CSANQDEAFF. The CDR3 region has the DNA TGCAGTGCTAATCAGGACGAAGCTTTCTTT.

Many counts were recorded for this clonotype. The CDR3 nucleotides read TGTGCCAGCAGTGGAACTAGCGGGAGAAGGGAGACCCAGTACTTC. Its translation: CASSGTSGRRETQYF. The chain has TRBV25-1 and TRBJ2-5; 11 bases are a match to TRBD2. CDR1 is MGHDK and CDR2 is SYGVNS in the germline V gene. Losses at the gene ends were 4 bases for V and 5 bases for J; bases not matched to a gene: 6. CDR3 length: 15 amino acids.

V usage is TRBV7-2 and J usage is TRBJ1-3, with D uncertain. Per the germline V gene, CDR1 is SGHTA and CDR2 is FQGNSA. The V and J ends lost 5 bases and 0 bases respectively, with 8 bases between them. CDR3 length: 14 amino acids. CDR3 sequence reads: CASSQSHSGNTIYF. The CDR3 DNA is TGTGCCAGCAGCCAGTCCCACTCTGGAAACACCATATATTTT.

The J gene is TRBJ2-1, the V gene TRBV12-3 or TRBV12-4; a weak D match, TRBD2 (7 bases). Trimming left V 6 bases short and J 0 bases short, with 15 bases between. This CDR3 has 16 residues. CDR3 bases: TGTGCCAGCAGAAGGGGGGGGGTTAGCTCCTACAATGAGCAGTTCTTC. Its translation: CASRRGGVSSYNEQFF.

This clonotype was seen a handful of times. The junction does not match germline at one end; this may be a read error. This chain links TRBV5-1 with TRBJ2-1; TRBD1 is a possible D gene (6 bases). The CDR3 length is 16 residues. CDR1 SGHRS and CDR2 YFSETQ come from the germline V gene. CDR3 in DNA: TGCGCCGGCAGCCTCCCCGGCTCGGGCAGGGGTAATGAGCAGTTCTTC. It translates to CAGSLPGSGRGNEQFF.

This clonotype appeared a few times. The V call is TRBV30, the J call TRBJ2-4; possibly TRBD1 for D (6 bases). V was pared by 0 bases and J by 0 bases, with 15 bases between. The CDR3 totals 17 residues. Germline V gene sequence: CDR1 GTSNPN, CDR2 SVGIG (reference sequence). The CDR3 DNA reads as TGTGCCTGGAGTGTTGAGGGGGAACAGCTAGCCAAAAACATTCAGTACTTC. It yields the protein CAWSVEGEQLAKNIQYF.

This clonotype was counted only a few times. The chain carries TRBV9 and TRBJ2-5; possible D gene TRBD2, 5 bases. Germline CDR1 is SGDLS and CDR2 is YYNGEE. The ends were cut back, 4 bases at V and 5 bases at J, with 18 bases in the middle. The CDR3 spans 15 residues. The CDR3 loop reads CASSISTARVETQYF. The DNA of the CDR3 is TGTGCCAGCAGCATATCCACCGCGAGGGTCGAGACCCAGTACTTC.